This entry features one T cell receptor (beta chain) sequence. The antigen remains unidentified. Sequencing used immunoSEQ multiplex PCR; TCRdb keeps in-frame clones, though not all of them. The sample gives 20,000 to 30,000 clones, 55% to 70% of which show up once; approximately 2.8% is in the top ten. These data are taken from a study of T cell clones after liver transplantation. Study-level background: Tolerant meant at least one year fully off immunosuppression without liver enzymes above twice normal. General study findings and limits: Low donor cell numbers restricted donor-reactive repertoire measurement in two subjects. Post-transplant time points were not standardized, so conclusions are preliminary.

Trimming removed 0 bases at V and 0 bases at J, with 12 bases between. Germline V lookup: CDR1 GTSNPN, CDR2 SVGIG (reference sequence). The CDR3 consists of 16 residues. Sequencing was performed on CD4+ T cells from blood, taken before liver transplant. The chain employs TRBV30 and TRBJ2-4, with D unclear. The sequence was obtained from a human donor who received a liver transplant. DNA for the CDR3: TGTGCCTGGAGTGTACGAGGCTTAATAGCCAAAAACATTCAGTACTTC. Amino acid sequence: CAWSVRGLIAKNIQYF.